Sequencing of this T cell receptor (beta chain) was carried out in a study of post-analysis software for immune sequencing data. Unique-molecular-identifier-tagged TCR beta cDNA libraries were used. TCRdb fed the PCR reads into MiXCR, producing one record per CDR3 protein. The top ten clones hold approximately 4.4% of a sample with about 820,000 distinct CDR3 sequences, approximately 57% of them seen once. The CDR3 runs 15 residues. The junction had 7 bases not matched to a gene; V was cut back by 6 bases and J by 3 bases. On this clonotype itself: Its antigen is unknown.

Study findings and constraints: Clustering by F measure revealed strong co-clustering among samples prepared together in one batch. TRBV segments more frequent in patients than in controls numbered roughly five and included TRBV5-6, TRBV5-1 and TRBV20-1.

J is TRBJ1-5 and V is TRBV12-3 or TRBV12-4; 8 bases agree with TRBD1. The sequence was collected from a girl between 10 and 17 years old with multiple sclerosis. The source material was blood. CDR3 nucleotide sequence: TGTGCCAGCAGCCATCGGACAGGGACCAATCAGCCCCAGCATTTT. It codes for CASSHRTGTNQPQHF.